This T cell receptor (beta chain) was sequenced for a study of T cells after yellow fever vaccination. Regarding the study as a whole: Only a small proportion of the clonotypes turned up in both the CD4 and the CD8 compartments, likely arising from convergent recombination. Once the booster was given, most primary-vaccination clones reappeared, at 95% to 97% for CD4 and 88% for CD8.

In making TCR cDNA, 5'RACE template switching added a universal primer site and UMIs to it. MiXCR, run by TCRdb on the 5' RACE reads, gives a single entry per CDR3 protein. Of about 85,000 distinct CDR3 sequences listed, 13% are singletons. This clonotype appeared a few times. Deletions cut 6 bases from V and 2 bases from J, with 14 bases between. This CDR3 has 13 amino acids. Germline V gene lookup returns CDR1 DFQATT and CDR2 SNEGSKA (reference sequence). The sample here was CD8+ T cells not binding an NS4B(214-222) dextramer, sorted from PBMCs, taken roughly 23 days after the first yellow fever vaccination. This clonotype was obtained from a man aged 18 to 29 who received the YFV17D yellow fever vaccine. The gene calls are TRBV20-1 and TRBJ2-7, with D possibly TRBD1 on 6 matching bases. CDR3 in amino acids: CSASDSLTYEQYF. CDR3 DNA sequence: TGCAGTGCCTCGGACAGCTTGACCTACGAGCAGTACTTC.